This TCR beta chain was identified during a study of cytomegalovirus exposure and HLA in healthy donors. Study-level points and caveats: A list of 150 to 200 TCR beta chains associated with cytomegalovirus was given.

Assay used: immunoSEQ multiplex PCR; TCRdb lists only in-frame clones, some missing. The table records around 300,000 clones, 70% to 90% of them present only once. This clone was picked up one time. What it binds is unknown. Germline loops: CDR1 SGHTA, CDR2 FQGNSA. With 5 bases removed from V and 0 bases from J, the gap between germline ends came to 13 bases. CDR3 length: 16 residues. The chain uses TRBV7-2 and TRBJ2-2, with D maybe TRBD2 (5 bases). Sequences were obtained from PBMCs. This clonotype was obtained from a woman between 18 and 29 years old in good health and CMV-seronegative. The CDR3, as DNA: TGTGCCAGCAGCCGAAATGGACTCGCGAACACCGGGGAGCTGTTTTTT. It translates to CASSRNGLANTGELFF.